The 7 T cell receptor beta chains below were found in one sample sequenced in a study of cytotoxic CD8 clonotypes in ibrutinib-treated CLL. The repertoire was sequenced with immunoSEQ multiplex PCR; TCRdb's copy has only in-frame clones and lacks some. The table shows 50,000 or so clones, with over 80% occurring only once. The starting material was PBMCs, obtained after 24 months of ibrutinib treatment. The receptors come from a human donor with chronic lymphocytic leukemia.

This chain connects TRBV15 to TRBJ2-7; no definite D call. Germline CDR1 LNHNV, CDR2 YYDKDF (reference sequence). This CDR3 has 11 residues. V was cut by 8 bases and J by 4 bases, with 9 bases left in between. CDR3 region: CATGNNYEQYF. The CDR3 nucleotides read TGTGCCACCGGTAACAATTACGAGCAGTACTTC.

The V and J genes are TRBV30 and TRBJ1-2; TRBD1 matches 9 bases. The junction had 4 bases not matched to a gene; V was cut back by 3 bases and J by 5 bases. The CDR3 consists of 13 residues. Per germline, CDR1 GTSNPN and CDR2 SVGIG (reference sequence). The DNA of the CDR3 is TGTGCCTGGAGGGGACAGGGAAAGTATGGCTACACCTTC. It translates to CAWRGQGKYGYTF.

The CDR3 DNA reads TGCAGCGTTCGAGACGGAGCCTACGAGCAGTACTTC. Translated, it gives CSVRDGAYEQYF. V and J are TRBV29-1 and TRBJ2-7; no clear D. The CDR3 totals 12 residues. V lost 5 bases and J 2 bases, leaving 10 bases between the germline ends. Germline CDR1 SQVTM, CDR2 ANQGSEA.

The V call is TRBV28, the J call TRBJ1-5, with D possibly being TRBD1 (5 bases). Trimming removed 10 bases at V and 6 bases at J, with 10 bases between. Germline V gene sequence: CDR1 MDHEN, CDR2 SYDVKM. The CDR3 runs to 11 residues. The CDR3 reads CATQRGQPQHF. CDR3 DNA: TGTGCCACCCAGAGGGGTCAGCCCCAGCATTTT.

This chain links TRBV7-2 with TRBJ1-6; D is perhaps TRBD1 (6 bases). The germline gives CDR1 SGHTA, CDR2 FQGNSA. The CDR3 consists of 16 residues. Trimming stripped 5 bases from V and 10 bases from J, with 21 bases between. The CDR3 reads CASSPERDQGRSPLHF. The CDR3 nucleotides are TGTGCCAGCAGCCCCGAGAGGGACCAGGGGAGGTCACCCCTCCACTTT.

The rearrangement joins TRBV6-5 to TRBJ1-1, with D tentatively TRBD1 (5 bases). V dropped 5 bases and J dropped 6 bases, with 7 bases sitting between them. The CDR3 is 11 residues long. CDR1 is MNHEY, CDR2 SVGAGI, per germline. The DNA for the CDR3 is TGTGCCAGCAGTAAGGGGTCTGAAGCTTTCTTT. As protein: CASSKGSEAFF.

The chain combines TRBV28 with TRBJ2-2; 9 positions match TRBD2. The V segment lost 3 bases and the J segment 6 bases; nucleotides outside the gene matches: 5. In germline, CDR1 is MDHEN, CDR2 SYDVKM. This CDR3 has 15 amino acids. CDR3 nucleotides: TGTGCCAGCAGTTTGGCGGGAGGGCCACCCGGGGAGCTGTTTTTT. Protein sequence: CASSLAGGPPGELFF.